What follows are 11 T cell receptor beta chains derived from one specimen sequenced in a study of a mutant IDH1 vaccine in newly diagnosed glioma. Noted time point: week 5, during vaccination. One vaccine dose held 300 ug of mutant IDH1 20-mer peptide and came with topical imiquimod. Some clones are missing from TCRdb's copy, which holds only in-frame ones; the method was immunoSEQ multiplex PCR. Here the sample spans tens of thousands of clones, more than 85% being singletons. No antigen is known for these receptors. This specimen consisted of PBMCs, obtained from a glioma patient whose treatment included an IDH1 peptide vaccine. The receptors derive from a woman aged 45-60 years with glioma.

This clone appeared once. V gene TRBV29-1 combines with J gene TRBJ1-1; 10 bases agree with TRBD1. The trim removed 5 bases at V and 4 bases at J, leaving 10 bases unmatched. Germline V gives CDR1 SQVTM, CDR2 ANQGSEA. The CDR3 totals 15 residues. CDR3 bases: TGCAGCGTTACTCCCGGGACAGGGGTATTCACTGAAGCTTTCTTT. Encoded protein: CSVTPGTGVFTEAFF.

The chain combines TRBV19 with TRBJ1-1; TRBD1 matches at 9 bases. Germline CDR1 LNHDA, CDR2 SQIVND (reference sequence). The CDR3 consists of 14 residues. Trimming took 6 bases from V and 5 from J; bases not matched to a gene: 7. The CDR3 protein is CASRVQGANTEAFF. CDR3 nucleotide sequence: TGTGCCAGTAGAGTACAGGGGGCGAATACTGAAGCTTTCTTT. The whole variable domain, filled in from reference TRBV19 and TRBJ1-1, reads DGGITQSPKYLFRKEGQNVTLSCEQNLNHDAMYWYRQDPGQGLRLIYYSQIVNDFQKGDIAEGYSVSREKKESFPLTVTSAQKNPTAFYLCASRVQGANTEAFFGQGTRLTVV.

V is TRBV19 and J is TRBJ1-5; 9 nucleotides agree with TRBD1. There are 14 residues in the CDR3. The V gene's germline CDR1 is LNHDA and CDR2 SQIVND (reference sequence). With V trimmed by 9 bases and J by 3 bases, 6 bases remained unmatched. The CDR3 coding sequence is TGTGCCAGCCGGGGACAGGGCTTCAATCAGCCCCAGCATTTT. Its protein product is CASRGQGFNQPQHF.

The gene calls are TRBV11-2 and TRBJ2-1; D is uncertain. CDR1 and CDR2 from the germline V gene are SGHAT and FQNNGV. There are 15 residues in the CDR3. V was pared by 4 bases and J by 9 bases, with 19 bases between. CDR3 bases: TGTGCCAGCAGCTCGCCTAGTTACAAGCGAGGTGAGCAGTTCTTC. Residues: CASSSPSYKRGEQFF.

The rearrangement joins TRBV5-5 to TRBJ2-5; D possibly corresponds to TRBD2 (7 bases). V was shortened by 2 bases and J by 1 base, with 12 bases between the two germline ends. Looked up from germline, CDR1 is SGHKS and CDR2 is YYEKEE (reference sequence). The length of the CDR3 is 15 residues. CDR3 sequence reads: CASSFGGQAQETQYF. In DNA, the CDR3 is TGTGCCAGCAGCTTCGGGGGGCAGGCCCAAGAGACCCAGTACTTC.

The chain employs TRBV27 and TRBJ2-7; D might be TRBD1 (6 bases). Deletions cut 8 bases from V and 3 bases from J, with 14 bases between. The CDR3 loop spans 13 amino acids. Germline loops: CDR1 MNHEY, CDR2 SMNVEV (reference sequence). The CDR3 DNA sequence: TGTGCCAGCGCCGACTGGACAGTCTACGAGCAGTACTTC. Translating it yields CASADWTVYEQYF.

The chain recombines TRBV7-8 with TRBJ2-5; D not resolved. CDR3 length: 14 amino acids. V dropped 1 base and J dropped 0 bases, with 6 bases sitting between them. In germline, CDR1 is SGHVS, CDR2 FQNEAQ. This CDR3 is CASSLVKYQETQYF. CDR3 DNA: TGTGCCAGCAGCTTAGTAAAGTACCAAGAGACCCAGTACTTC.

V and J are TRBV27 and TRBJ2-1; 12 positions match TRBD2. The ends lost 4 bases at V and 6 bases at J; junction bases unmatched: 1. This CDR3 is 14 amino acids long. Germline V lookup: CDR1 MNHEY, CDR2 SMNVEV (reference sequence). For the CDR3, the DNA is TGTGCCAGCAGTTCGGGACTAGCGGGCAATGAGCAGTTCTTC. This gives the protein CASSSGLAGNEQFF.

The genes are TRBV10-3 and TRBJ1-5, with D maybe TRBD1 (5 bases). The CDR3 consists of 13 residues. Trimming removed 3 bases at V and 5 bases at J, with 8 bases between. Germline loops: CDR1 ENHRY, CDR2 SYGVKD. CDR3 residues: CAISDRDHQPQHF. The CDR3 DNA follows: TGTGCCATCAGTGACAGGGACCATCAGCCCCAGCATTTT.

V is TRBV13 and J is TRBJ1-2; no clear D. The CDR3 contains 14 residues. The germline V gene encodes CDR1 PRHDT and CDR2 FYEKMQ (reference sequence). The germline V and J ends were trimmed by 3 bases and 2 bases, with 10 bases remaining between them. CDR3 bases: TGTGCCAGCAGCTTTGCGCACCAGAACTATGGCTACACCTTC. The encoded protein is CASSFAHQNYGYTF. Combining the CDR3 with reference TRBV13 and TRBJ1-2 gives the whole variable domain AAGVIQSPRHLIKEKRETATLKCYPIPRHDTVYWYQQGPGQDPQFLISFYEKMQSDKGSIPDRFSAQQFSDYHSELNMSSLELGDSALYFCASSFAHQNYGYTFGSGTRLTVV.

This clone is a singleton in its sample. This chain uses TRBV7-3 with TRBJ2-3, with D tentatively TRBD1 (5 bases). CDR1 SGHTA and CDR2 FQGTGA come from the germline V gene. V was pared by 2 bases and J by 2 bases, with 14 bases between. The CDR3 has 16 amino acids. Here the CDR3 reads CASSLAPARATDTQYF. The CDR3 region has the DNA TGTGCCAGCAGCTTAGCCCCGGCCAGGGCCACAGATACGCAGTATTTT.